The 6 T cell receptor beta chains presented below share a single source sample, sequenced in a study of blood T cell repertoires in COVID-19. Using immunoSEQ multiplex PCR, the repertoire was profiled, and TCRdb retains in-frame clones only, with some absent. Seen here are 150,000 to 200,000 clones, roughly 79% observed once, and the top ten hold about 28%. The sample consisted of peripheral blood. The receptor set was obtained from a woman between 65 and 79 years old with acute or convalescent COVID-19.

This clone was seen a few times. The chain joins TRBV19 to TRBJ1-2, with a possible D match to TRBD1 (6 bases). CDR3 size: 16 residues. V shed 6 bases and J shed 3 bases, with 20 bases lying between them. The germline CDR1 and CDR2 sequences are LNHDA and SQIVND (reference sequence). This CDR3 reads CASSNQARQAYYGYTF. The CDR3 DNA reads TGTGCCAGTAGCAACCAAGCGAGACAGGCCTACTATGGCTACACCTTC.

The chain couples TRBV6-6 to TRBJ1-5; 7 bases match TRBD1. This CDR3 comprises 14 residues. The V segment lost 6 bases and the J segment 9 bases; nucleotides outside the gene matches: 11. Per the germline V gene, CDR1 is MNHNY and CDR2 is SVGAGI (reference sequence). This CDR3 reads CASRTQGFRAPQHF. CDR3 coding DNA: TGTGCCAGCAGGACACAGGGGTTCAGGGCGCCCCAGCATTTT.

The J gene is TRBJ2-7, the V gene TRBV7-9; tentative D call: TRBD2 (7 bases). Trimming took off 5 bases at V and 0 bases at J, with 17 bases between the two ends. Germline CDR1 is SEHNR and CDR2 is FQNEAQ (reference sequence). The CDR3 loop spans 16 amino acids. CDR3 DNA sequence: TGTGCCAGCAGCCTGGGAGGGGGAGTAATCTCCTACGAGCAGTACTTC. Amino acid sequence: CASSLGGGVISYEQYF.

The V and J genes are TRBV15 and TRBJ1-3; TRBD1 matches 8 bases. The germline CDR1 and CDR2 sequences are LNHNV and YYDKDF (reference sequence). V was pared by 0 bases and J by 2 bases, with 0 bases of the junction left unmatched. The CDR3 spans 15 residues. This CDR3 is CATSRDRGPGNTIYF. In DNA form, the CDR3 reads TGTGCCACCAGCAGAGACAGGGGGCCTGGAAACACCATATATTTT.

The genes are TRBV6-1 and TRBJ2-5; D is perhaps TRBD1 (5 bases). CDR1 MNHNS and CDR2 SASEGT come from the germline V gene. V lost 1 base and J lost 4, with 10 bases in between. The CDR3 covers 14 residues. The CDR3 protein is CASSEGQGRETQYF. The CDR3 DNA reads TGTGCCAGCAGTGAAGGGCAGGGTAGAGAGACCCAGTACTTC.

The chain has TRBV19 and TRBJ1-5; D uncertain. V lost 2 bases and J lost 6, with 8 bases in between. The V gene's germline CDR1 is LNHDA and CDR2 SQIVND (reference sequence). This CDR3 comprises 13 residues. The CDR3 here is CASSILVFQPQHF. The DNA for the CDR3 is TGTGCCAGTAGTATATTAGTATTTCAGCCCCAGCATTTT.